This TCR beta chain stems from a study of regulatory T cells in long-lasting Graves disease. The study's findings and limits: Persistent patients had more shared public clonotypes (under 3,000) than new patients (roughly 970). Sample size was small, which may have lowered accuracy.

Remarks on this clonotype: The target antigen is unknown.

Trimming cost V 2 bases and J 4 bases, with 15 bases left between them. The CDR3 has 15 amino acids. Germline assignment: CDR1 SEHNR and CDR2 FQNEAQ (reference sequence). iRepertoire HTBI primers and Arm-PCR of CDR3 regions built TCR beta libraries. TCRdb reprocessed the multiplex PCR reads with MiXCR, giving one entry per CDR3 protein. The sample holds over 450,000 distinct CDR3 sequences, 20% to 25% seen once. Time point in this sample: persistent/refractory GD, antithyroid drugs over 5 years with positive TRAb. Generation of the TCR library employed RNA extracted from PBMCs. This chain joins TRBV7-9 and TRBJ2-7; TRBD1 is a possible D gene (6 bases). Here the sequenced sample was peripheral blood mononuclear cells (PBMCs), taken when the disease was refractory, from a patient treated with antithyroid drugs. The TCR was taken from a female donor with Graves disease. The CDR3 DNA follows: TGTGCCAGCAGCTTATGGGACACGGTGTTTTACGAGCAGTACTTC. Residues: CASSLWDTVFYEQYF.